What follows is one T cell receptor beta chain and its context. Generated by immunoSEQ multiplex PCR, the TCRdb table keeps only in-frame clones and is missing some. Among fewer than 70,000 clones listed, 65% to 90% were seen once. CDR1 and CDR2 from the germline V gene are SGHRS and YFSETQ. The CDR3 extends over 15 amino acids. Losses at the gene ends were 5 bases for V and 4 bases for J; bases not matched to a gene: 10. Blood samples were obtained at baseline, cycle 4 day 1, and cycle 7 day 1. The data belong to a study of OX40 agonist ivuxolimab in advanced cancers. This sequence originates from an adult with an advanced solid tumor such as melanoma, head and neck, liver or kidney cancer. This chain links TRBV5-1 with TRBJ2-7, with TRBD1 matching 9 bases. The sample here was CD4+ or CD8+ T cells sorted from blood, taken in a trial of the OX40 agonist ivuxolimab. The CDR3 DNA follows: TGCGCCAGCAGAACCGGGACAGGGTTTTTTTACGAGCAGTACTTC. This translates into CASRTGTGFFYEQYF.